Given below is one T cell receptor (beta chain) in context. The record originates from a study of blood T cell repertoires in COVID-19. Clones were read by immunoSEQ multiplex PCR, and TCRdb kept only the in-frame ones, dropping some. Here the sample spans around 150,000 clones, around 86% being singletons. The CDR3 is 16 amino acids. Germline loops: CDR1 MDHEN, CDR2 SYDVKM. Trimming shortened V by 7 bases and J by 0 bases, and 16 bases separated the two germline ends. The chain combines TRBV28 with TRBJ1-3; possible D gene TRBD1, 6 bases. The sequenced sample was peripheral blood. The clonotype comes from a woman in her sixties with active or convalescent COVID-19. CDR3 in DNA: TGTGCCAGCACGATGGGACAACCTACCTCTGGAAACACCATATATTTT. Residues: CASTMGQPTSGNTIYF.